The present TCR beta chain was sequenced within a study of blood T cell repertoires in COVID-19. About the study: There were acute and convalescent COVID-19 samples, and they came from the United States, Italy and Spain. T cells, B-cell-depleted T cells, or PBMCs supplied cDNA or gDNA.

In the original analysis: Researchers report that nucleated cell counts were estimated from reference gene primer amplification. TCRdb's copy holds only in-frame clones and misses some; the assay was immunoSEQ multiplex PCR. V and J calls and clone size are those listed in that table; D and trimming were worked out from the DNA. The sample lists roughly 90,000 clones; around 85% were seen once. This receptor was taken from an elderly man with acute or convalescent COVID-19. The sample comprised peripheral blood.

The CDR3 protein is CASSRDRGPTGELFF. The CDR3 DNA follows: TGTGCCAGCAGCCGGGACAGGGGGCCGACCGGGGAGCTGTTTTTT. This chain connects TRBV7-2 to TRBJ2-2; 12 positions agree with TRBD1. J lost 5 bases, V lost 5 bases, and 3 bases had no gene match. Germline V lookup: CDR1 SGHTA, CDR2 FQGNSA. The CDR3 spans 15 residues.